This TCR beta chain was profiled in a study of T cell repertoires in cytomegalovirus infection. Study information: Through public TCR beta signatures, both CMV infection and matching HLA type were indicated. Broader study findings: CMV-specific TCR beta clonotypes restricted by HLA-C were the ones dominating the ex vivo response.

Germline values: CDR1 SGHRS, CDR2 YFSETQ. The CDR3 runs 19 residues. The trim removed 4 bases at V and 1 base at J, leaving 17 bases unmatched. A single record per CDR3 protein comes from TCRdb applying MiXCR to the reads. The data hold approximately 500,000 distinct CDR3 sequences, with roughly a third observed a single time. As to this clonotype: Its antigen is not identified.

The rearrangement links TRBV5-1 to TRBJ1-1, with 9 bases that match TRBD1. The sequencing used cultured PBMCs, collected from culture after CMV antigen stimulation. The sequence derives from a human donor in good health (CMV status not recorded). Some clones in this sample may be carry-over from other donors' samples. The CDR3 reads CASSIGTGWAGPANTEAFF. The DNA of the CDR3 is TGCGCCAGCAGCATTGGGACAGGGTGGGCAGGACCAGCGAACACTGAAGCTTTCTTT.